The source of this T cell receptor (beta chain) is a study of T cells in Graves' hyperthyroidism and ophthalmopathy. Study conclusions and caveats: The majority of expanded thyroid clonotypes above 0.001 also appeared in blood.

The study left out patients who had uncontrolled infection, other autoimmune disease, pregnancy or lactation. Clinical symptoms, serum thyroxine and TRAb, thyroid ultrasound and orbital computed tomography were used for the diagnoses. Authors of the study amplified TCR beta CDR3 regions from RNA transcripts. An initial round of RT-PCR targeting the TCR CDR3 relied on the HTBI primer set. A single record per CDR3 protein comes from TCRdb applying MiXCR to the multiplex PCR reads. The data show 490,000 or so distinct CDR3 sequences, with less than 25% seen just once and approximately 49% held by the top ten. This clonotype came up a few times. Its antigen is undetermined. Sequenced sample: blood. The TCR comes from a woman between 65 and 79 years old with Graves' ophthalmopathy.

The CDR3 sequence is CASTGYHSSYNEQFF. The CDR3 DNA sequence: TGTGCCTCAACAGGGTACCATAGCTCCTACAATGAGCAGTTCTTC. The chain combines TRBV30 with TRBJ2-1; D might be TRBD1 (6 bases). V was cut by 7 bases and J by 0 bases, with 16 bases left in between. This CDR3 region has 15 residues. From germline, CDR1 is GTSNPN and CDR2 SVGIG (reference sequence).